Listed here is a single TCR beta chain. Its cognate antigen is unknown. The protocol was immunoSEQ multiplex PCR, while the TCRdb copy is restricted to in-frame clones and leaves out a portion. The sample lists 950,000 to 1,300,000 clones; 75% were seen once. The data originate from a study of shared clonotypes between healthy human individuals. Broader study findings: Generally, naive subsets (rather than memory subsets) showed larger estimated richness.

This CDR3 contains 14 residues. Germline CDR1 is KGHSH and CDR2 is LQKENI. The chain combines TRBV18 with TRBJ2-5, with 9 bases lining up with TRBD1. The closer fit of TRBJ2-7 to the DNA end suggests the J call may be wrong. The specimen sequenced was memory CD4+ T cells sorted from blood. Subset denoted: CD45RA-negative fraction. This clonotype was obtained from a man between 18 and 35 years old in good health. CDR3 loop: CASSPTGGSYEQYF. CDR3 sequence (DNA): TGTGCCAGCTCGCCGACAGGGGGGTCCTACGAGCAGTACTTC.